What follows is one T cell receptor (beta chain) and its context. Sequencing was performed with immunoSEQ multiplex PCR; in TCRdb, only in-frame clones are kept and a portion is missing. The table has 150,000 to 200,000 clones, roughly 82% seen once. The data were obtained in a study of blood T cell repertoires in COVID-19. Whole-study context: Specimens from acute and convalescent COVID-19 originated in the United States, Italy and Spain. PBMCs, B-cell-depleted T cells, or T cells were the source of the cDNA or gDNA that made up the material.

Germline V gene lookup returns CDR1 SGHVS and CDR2 FQNEAQ. The CDR3 is made up of 16 amino acids. The V end lost 4 bases, the J end lost 5 bases, and 18 bases lay between the germline ends. The participants were between roughly 18 and 100 years old and came from 24 US areas. Recovery among Cohort 3 donors was established by two negative PCRs, clearance, or symptom resolution. The rearrangement uses TRBV7-8 and TRBJ2-1; D ambiguous. The TCR sequence derives from a man in his forties who had recovered from COVID-19. The sequenced sample consisted of PBMCs or T cells enriched from blood (not recorded which). CDR3 nucleotide sequence: TGTGCCAGCAGCTCGCCTAATCCCCCGGTTAACAATGAGCAGTTCTTC. Protein product: CASSSPNPPVNNEQFF.